This is a list of T cell receptor beta chains from one sample in a study of T cell responses to AZD1222 COVID-19 vaccine. Sequencing used immunoSEQ multiplex PCR; TCRdb keeps in-frame clones, though not all of them. The sample consists of about 81,000 clones, about 86% of them appearing once. The sample in question was peripheral blood, obtained 28 days after the second AZD1222 dose. The receptors here all came from an adult who received the AZD1222 COVID-19 vaccine. Both conserved end residues are part of each CDR3. The D gene is left open where the match is weak. Clone size is given for some rows only: seen once, a few or many times, or a class if the clone is expanded.

d_call j_call v_call clone_size cdr3_nt cdr3_aa
- TRBJ1-5 TRBV28 - TGTGCCAGTACCGGGGTTGGCAATCAGCCCCAGCATTTT CASTGVGNQPQHF
- TRBJ1-2 TRBV4-1 few TGCGCCAGCAGCCCCTTATTCCCCATTAACTATGGCTACACCTTC CASSPLFPINYGYTF
- TRBJ1-5 TRBV3-1/TRBV3-2 - TGTGCCAGCAGCCAGAGGGAGAGCAATCAGCCCCAGCATTTT CASSQRESNQPQHF
- TRBJ2-3 TRBV5-4 few TGTGCCAGCAGCTTCACTCAGGTCGATACGCAGTATTTT CASSFTQVDTQYF
TRBD1 TRBJ2-7 TRBV28 - TGTGCCACGTTGGGGGGGACAGGGGAAAACGAGCAGTACTTC CATLGGTGENEQYF
- TRBJ2-3 TRBV9 few TGTGCCAGCAGCGTGAAGGACGGATTCACAGATACGCAGTATTTT CASSVKDGFTDTQYF
- TRBJ1-4 TRBV9 - TGTGCCAGCAGCCATTCAGGGTTCCCTAATGAAAAACTGTTTTTT CASSHSGFPNEKLFF
- TRBJ2-7 TRBV11-2 - TGTGCCAGCAGCTCTTTCGGGGAAGGCGAGCAGTACTTC CASSSFGEGEQYF
- TRBJ1-6 TRBV15 - TGTGCCACCCGAACGGGGCTGGATTCACCCCTCCACTTT CATRTGLDSPLHF
- TRBJ2-5 TRBV29-1 - TGCAGCGGCACCTCGACAGGCCAAGAGACCCAGTACTTC CSGTSTGQETQYF
- TRBJ1-5 TRBV25-1 once TGTGCCAGCAGTGACCTTTGGCAGACATATAGCAATCAGCCCCAGCATTTT CASSDLWQTYSNQPQHF
TRBD1 TRBJ1-1 TRBV5-1 - TGCGCCAGCAGCTTGGGGGACAGGGCTGCCATTCTGGCTTTCTTT CASSLGDRAAILAFF
TRBD2 TRBJ2-1 TRBV28 - TGTGCCAGCAGTTGGTACAGGGGACTAGCGGGGGACAATGAGCAGTTCTTC CASSWYRGLAGDNEQFF
- TRBJ2-1 TRBV11-2 few TGTGCCAGCAGCCGGGACTCAGGCCCTTACAATGAGCAGTTCTTC CASSRDSGPYNEQFF
- TRBJ1-1 TRBV12-3/TRBV12-4 - TGTGCCAGCAGTTTAATGGGGGGCACTGAAGCTTTCTTT CASSLMGGTEAFF
- TRBJ1-2 TRBV3-1/TRBV3-2 - TGTGCCAGCAGCCAAGCCGTGGGCTATGGCTACACCTTC CASSQAVGYGYTF
TRBD1 TRBJ2-5 TRBV5-4 - TGTGCCAGCAGCTTGGAGGGGACAGGACAAGAGACCCAGTACTTC CASSLEGTGQETQYF
- TRBJ2-2 TRBV6-5 - TGTGCCAGCAGTTACTCGGGTTGGGAGGACACCGGGGAGCTGTTTTTT CASSYSGWEDTGELFF
TRBD1 TRBJ2-7 TRBV5-6 - TGTGCCAGCAGCCGAGGGGGCCTCCCTGGCGAGCAGTACTTC CASSRGGLPGEQYF
- TRBJ1-2 TRBV6-1 once TGTGCCAGCAGTGACAGGGGTAGGAACTATGGCTACACCTTC CASSDRGRNYGYTF
TRBD2 TRBJ2-1 TRBV3-1/TRBV3-2 - TGTGCCAGCAGCCTTATTTCGGCTAGCGGGACCCCTGTCTTC CASSLISASGTPVF
- TRBJ2-7 TRBV5-1 - TGCGCCAGCAGCTTGGGACAGACGAGCTCCTACGAGCAGTACTTC CASSLGQTSSYEQYF
- TRBJ2-6 TRBV2 - TGTGCCAGCGGGACGGACGGCCCACTAGCCAACGTCCTGACTTTC CASGTDGPLANVLTF
- TRBJ2-5 TRBV5-1 - TGCGCCAGCAGCTTCCCCGAACAAGAGACCCAGTACTTC CASSFPEQETQYF
TRBD2 TRBJ2-3 TRBV18 - TGTGCCAGCTCACCACCGGGCGGCGGGGGGCCCACAGATACGCAGTATTTT CASSPPGGGGPTDTQYF
- TRBJ1-4 TRBV28 - TGTGCCAGCAGTTCCTCACGCTGGGGGGCTTCTGAAAAACTGTTTTTT CASSSSRWGASEKLFF
TRBD1 TRBJ2-7 TRBV6-2/TRBV6-3 - TGTGCCAGCAGTTACGTAGACGGGACAGGGTTCTACGAGCAGTACTTC CASSYVDGTGFYEQYF
TRBD1 TRBJ2-5 TRBV6-1 - TGTGCCAGCAGTGAGAACAGGGGGATCCAAGAGACCCAGTACTTC CASSENRGIQETQYF
- TRBJ1-5 TRBV6-6 once TGTGCCAGCAGTTACGTCCTAGGGGGGGGCCGGCAGCCCCAGCATTTT CASSYVLGGGRQPQHF
- TRBJ1-2 TRBV5-1 - TGCGCCAGCAGCTTGTCGGCAGGGGCTAACTATGGCTACACCTTC CASSLSAGANYGYTF
- TRBJ2-6 TRBV6-5 - TGTGCCAGCACTCCTGAGGGAACTGGGGCCAACGTCCTGACTTTC CASTPEGTGANVLTF
- TRBJ2-7 TRBV12-3/TRBV12-4 - TGTGCCAGCAGTTTTGGGGTGCGCTACGAGCAGTACTTC CASSFGVRYEQYF
TRBD1 TRBJ1-3 TRBV7-6 once TGTGCCAGCAGCATAGGGACAGGAAGCTCTGGAAACACCATATATTTT CASSIGTGSSGNTIYF
- TRBJ2-2 TRBV5-1 once TGCGCCAGCAGCTTGGGGGATGCGAACACCGGGGAGCTGTTTTTT CASSLGDANTGELFF
TRBD1 TRBJ1-1 TRBV4-2 - TGTGCCAGCAGCACTGGACAGGGGGCCGGTGAAGCTTTCTTT CASSTGQGAGEAFF
TRBD1 TRBJ1-3 TRBV2 - TGTGCCAGCAGCTCCACAGGGGCCTCTGGAAACACCATATATTTT CASSSTGASGNTIYF
TRBD2 TRBJ2-5 TRBV11-2 - TGTGCCAGCAGCTGGGGCCGGGGGGTGGTAGAAGAGACCCAGTACTTC CASSWGRGVVEETQYF
- TRBJ2-3 TRBV19 - TGTGCCAGTAGTAAGGAGGCTACAGATACGCAGTATTTT CASSKEATDTQYF
TRBD2 TRBJ2-7 TRBV20-1 - TGCAGTGCTAGTGTAGAGGTTAGCGGGAGGGCCAACGAGCAGTACTTC CSASVEVSGRANEQYF
TRBD1 TRBJ1-6 TRBV25-1 - TGTGCCAGCAGTGGGACACAGGGGACTAATTCACCCCTCCACTTT CASSGTQGTNSPLHF
- TRBJ1-6 TRBV5-1 - TGCGCCAGCAGCCCACCCGGGGGGGGACCCCTCCACTTT CASSPPGGGPLHF
TRBD1 TRBJ1-5 TRBV2 - TGTGCCAGCAGGCCCCGCGCAGGGGGGAATCAGCCCCAGCATTTT CASRPRAGGNQPQHF
TRBD2 TRBJ2-7 TRBV5-8 - TGTGCCAGCAGTTCCGTAGCGGGGTTCTACTACGAGCAGTACTTC CASSSVAGFYYEQYF
- TRBJ2-6 TRBV6-2/TRBV6-3 - TGTGCCAGCAGCTGGGCGCAGCTATCTGGGGCCAACGTCCTGACTTTC CASSWAQLSGANVLTF
- TRBJ2-4 TRBV2 - TGTGCCAGCATCACAGAGAGAATAGCCAAAAACATTCAGTACTTC CASITERIAKNIQYF
TRBD1 TRBJ2-7 TRBV5-1 - TGCGCCAGCAGCTTGGATCAGGGGGCAATATACGAGCAGTACTTC CASSLDQGAIYEQYF
- TRBJ2-7 TRBV19 once TGTGCCAGTAGTTTACGACAGTACCCCTACGAGCAGTACTTC CASSLRQYPYEQYF
- TRBJ1-3 TRBV11-1 - TGTGCCAGCAGCCGCGATGGCAGATCGGTGGACACCATATATTTT CASSRDGRSVDTIYF
TRBD2 TRBJ2-1 TRBV3-1/TRBV3-2 - TGTGCCAGCAGCCACGACGGGGACTACATCAATGAGCAGTTCTTC CASSHDGDYINEQFF
- TRBJ2-7 TRBV6-1 - TGTGCCAGCAGTGAAGGGTGGGGTAGCTCCTACGAGCAGTACTTC CASSEGWGSSYEQYF
- TRBJ2-1 TRBV3-1/TRBV3-2 few TGTGCCAGCAGCCGGGCAGGGGCCTACAATGAGCAGTTCTTC CASSRAGAYNEQFF
- TRBJ2-1 TRBV7-2 - TGTGCCAGCAGCTTAGGGGGCGGGCAACGCACTAATGAGCAGTTCTTC CASSLGGGQRTNEQFF
- TRBJ2-6 TRBV25-1 - TGTGCCAGCAAAAAATCTGGGGCCAACGTCCTGACTTTC CASKKSGANVLTF
TRBD1 TRBJ1-4 TRBV6-5 - TGTGCCAGCAGTTCGGACAGGGGGAATGAAAAACTGTTTTTT CASSSDRGNEKLFF
TRBD1 TRBJ2-2 TRBV6-2/TRBV6-3 - TGTGCCAGCAGTTATGAGGGACAGGGGGTAACCGGGGAGCTGTTTTTT CASSYEGQGVTGELFF
- TRBJ2-7 TRBV10-2 - TGCGCCAGCAGCGGCTACTCGGGCGAGCAGTACTTC CASSGYSGEQYF
TRBD1 TRBJ1-2 TRBV30 - TGTGCCTGGACCGACAGGGTTTATGGCTACACCTTC CAWTDRVYGYTF
- TRBJ2-4 TRBV28 - TGTGCCAGCAGCCCCGGAGGGAATGGGAACATTCAGTACTTC CASSPGGNGNIQYF
- TRBJ2-2 TRBV5-1 - TGCGCCAGCAGCCTGGGGGGAAGAGGGAACACCGGGGAGCTGTTTTTT CASSLGGRGNTGELFF
- TRBJ1-6 TRBV7-2 - TGTGCCAGCAGCTTAGAGGCGGGGCCCCTCCACTTT CASSLEAGPLHF